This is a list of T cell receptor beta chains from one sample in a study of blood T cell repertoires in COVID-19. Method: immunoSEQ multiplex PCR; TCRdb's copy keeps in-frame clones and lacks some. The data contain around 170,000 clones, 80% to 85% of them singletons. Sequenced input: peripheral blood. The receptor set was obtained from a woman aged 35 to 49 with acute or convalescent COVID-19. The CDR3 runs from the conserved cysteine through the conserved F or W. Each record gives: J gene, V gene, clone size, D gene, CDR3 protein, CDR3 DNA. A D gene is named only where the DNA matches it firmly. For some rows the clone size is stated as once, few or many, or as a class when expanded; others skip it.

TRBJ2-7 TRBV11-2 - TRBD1 CASSLGQGAREQYF TGTGCCAGCAGCTTGGGACAGGGGGCTCGTGAGCAGTACTTC
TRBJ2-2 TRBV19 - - CASSWASVFPGELFF TGTGCCAGTAGTTGGGCTAGCGTCTTTCCCGGGGAGCTGTTTTTT
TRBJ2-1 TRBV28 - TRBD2 CASSLWATSGSGDEQFF TGTGCCAGCAGTTTATGGGCAACTAGCGGGAGTGGGGATGAGCAGTTCTTC
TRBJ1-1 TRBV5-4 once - CASSPSSGGSMNTEAFF TGTGCCAGCAGCCCATCATCTGGGGGGTCGATGAACACTGAAGCTTTCTTT
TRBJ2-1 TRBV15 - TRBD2 CATSSAVGRALGNEQFF TGTGCCACCAGCAGTGCTGTAGGGAGGGCCCTCGGGAATGAGCAGTTCTTC
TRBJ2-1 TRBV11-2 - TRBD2 CASSLVGLEVPYNEQFF TGTGCCAGCAGCTTAGTGGGACTAGAAGTCCCCTACAATGAGCAGTTCTTC
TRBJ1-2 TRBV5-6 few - CASSLSSYGYTF TGTGCCAGCAGCTTGAGTAGCTATGGCTACACCTTC
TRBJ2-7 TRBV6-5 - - CASSSPYEQYF TGTGCCAGCAGTTCCCCTTACGAGCAGTACTTC
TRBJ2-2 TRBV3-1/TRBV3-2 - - CATPTATGELFF TGTGCCACCCCAACAGCCACCGGGGAGCTGTTTTTT
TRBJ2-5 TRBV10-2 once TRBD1 CASSPTGGETQYF TGCGCCAGCAGCCCCACAGGGGGAGAGACCCAGTACTTC
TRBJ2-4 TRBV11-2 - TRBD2 CASSQLRTSGGLGNIQYF TGTGCCAGCAGTCAATTGCGGACTAGCGGGGGTTTGGGGAACATTCAGTACTTC
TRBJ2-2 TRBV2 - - CASSSGNTGELFF TGTGCCAGCAGTTCAGGGAACACCGGGGAGCTGTTTTTT
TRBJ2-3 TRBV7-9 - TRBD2 CASSLGGWRAGGVDTQYF TGTGCCAGCAGCTTAGGAGGTTGGCGAGCGGGAGGGGTAGATACGCAGTATTTT
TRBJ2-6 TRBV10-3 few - CAISRGTGANVLTF TGTGCCATCAGTAGGGGGACTGGGGCCAACGTCCTGACTTTC
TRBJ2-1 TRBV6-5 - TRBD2 CASSSTTSSDEQFF TGTGCCAGCAGTTCAACGACTAGCAGCGATGAGCAGTTCTTC
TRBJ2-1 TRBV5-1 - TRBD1 CASNRQGERGEQFF TGCGCCAGCAACCGACAGGGTGAGAGGGGTGAGCAGTTCTTC
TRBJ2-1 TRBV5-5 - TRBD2 CASSRPLAGSYNEQFF TGTGCCAGCAGCCGCCCTCTAGCGGGGTCCTACAATGAGCAGTTCTTC
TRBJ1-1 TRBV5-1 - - CASSLVPGVNTEAFF TGCGCCAGCAGCTTGGTCCCAGGGGTGAACACTGAAGCTTTCTTT
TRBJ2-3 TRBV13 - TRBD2 CATWTSESTDTQYF TGTGCCACCTGGACTAGCGAGAGCACAGATACGCAGTATTTT
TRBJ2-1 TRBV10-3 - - CAISEGGNFYNEQFF TGTGCCATCAGTGAAGGCGGGAACTTTTACAATGAGCAGTTCTTC
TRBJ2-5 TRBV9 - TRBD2 CASSVGSGVTQETQYF TGTGCCAGCAGCGTAGGTAGCGGGGTAACCCAAGAGACCCAGTACTTC
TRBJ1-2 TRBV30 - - CAWSTTLGHYGYTF TGTGCCTGGAGTACCACGTTGGGCCACTATGGCTACACCTTC
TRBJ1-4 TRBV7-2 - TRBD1 CASGKGDRGRKLFF TGTGCCAGCGGAAAGGGGGACAGGGGCCGAAAACTGTTTTTT
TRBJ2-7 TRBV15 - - CATSRGATGSGHEQYF TGTGCCACCAGCAGAGGGGCAACAGGCTCGGGCCACGAGCAGTACTTC
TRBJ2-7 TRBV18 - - CASSPPRTGTYEQYF TGTGCCAGCTCACCACCGCGAACAGGAACCTACGAGCAGTACTTC
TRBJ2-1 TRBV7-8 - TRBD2 CASSLLAGGGNEQFF TGTGCCAGCAGCCTACTAGCGGGAGGGGGCAATGAGCAGTTCTTC
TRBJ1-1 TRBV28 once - CASGPLQGMSPEAFF TGTGCCAGCGGACCGCTTCAGGGGATGAGCCCTGAAGCTTTCTTT
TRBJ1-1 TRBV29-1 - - CSVEYALNTEAFF TGCAGCGTTGAATATGCGTTGAACACTGAAGCTTTCTTT
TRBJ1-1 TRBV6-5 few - CASRPGFWTEAFF TGTGCCAGCAGACCAGGGTTTTGGACTGAAGCTTTCTTT
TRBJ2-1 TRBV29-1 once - CSVVLAASRQFF TGCAGCGTTGTTCTAGCAGCTAGCCGGCAGTTCTTC
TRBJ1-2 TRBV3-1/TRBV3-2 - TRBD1 CASSPRDRNYGYTF TGTGCCAGCAGCCCAAGGGACAGGAACTATGGCTACACCTTC
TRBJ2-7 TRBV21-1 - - CARGTGAYEQYF TGTGCCAGAGGGACAGGTGCCTACGAGCAGTACTTC
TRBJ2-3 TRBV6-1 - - CASSEGAGRMRYF TGTGCCAGCAGTGAAGGGGCGGGGAGAATGAGGTATTTT
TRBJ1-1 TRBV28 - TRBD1 CASSLRPGTGNTEAFF TGTGCCAGCAGTTTGAGGCCCGGGACAGGTAACACTGAAGCTTTCTTT
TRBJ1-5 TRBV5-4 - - CASSLDRAKPQHF TGTGCCAGCAGCTTGGACAGGGCAAAGCCCCAGCATTTT
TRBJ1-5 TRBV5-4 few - CASSLDGFNQPQHF TGTGCCAGCAGCTTGGATGGCTTCAATCAGCCCCAGCATTTT
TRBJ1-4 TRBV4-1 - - CASSHTGISLKEKLFF TGCGCCAGCAGCCACACAGGGATCTCGCTCAAAGAAAAACTGTTTTTT
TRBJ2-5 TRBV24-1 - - CATTQGRDETQYF TGTGCCACCACACAGGGAAGGGACGAGACCCAGTACTTC
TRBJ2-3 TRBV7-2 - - CASSRYTDTQYF TGTGCCAGCTCGAGGTACACAGATACGCAGTATTTT
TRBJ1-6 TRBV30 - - CAWSYNNSPLHF TGTGCCTGGAGTTATAATAATTCACCCCTCCACTTT
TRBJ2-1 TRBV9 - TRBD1 CASSVRVDRDIYNEQFF TGTGCCAGCAGCGTACGGGTGGACAGGGACATATACAATGAGCAGTTCTTC
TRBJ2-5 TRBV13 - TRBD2 CASSSNSGGAQETQYF TGTGCCAGCAGCTCCAATAGCGGGGGGGCACAGGAGACCCAGTACTTC
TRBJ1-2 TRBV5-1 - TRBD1 CASSPGQGLYTF TGCGCCAGCAGCCCCGGACAGGGCCTCTACACCTTC
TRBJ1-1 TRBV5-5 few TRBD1 CASSWDRVLVSTEAFF TGTGCCAGCAGCTGGGACAGGGTCTTGGTTAGCACTGAAGCTTTCTTT
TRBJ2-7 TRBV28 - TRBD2 CASSSLAGGSYEQYF TGTGCCAGCAGTTCTCTAGCGGGGGGTTCCTACGAGCAGTACTTC
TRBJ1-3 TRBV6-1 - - CASSEADRIYTIYF TGTGCCAGCAGTGAAGCCGACAGGATCTACACCATATATTTT
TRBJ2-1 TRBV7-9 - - CASSLPLSGGAAQFF TGTGCCAGCAGCCTACCCCTTAGCGGCGGAGCGGCGCAGTTCTTC
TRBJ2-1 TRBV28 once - CATTAPGYNEQFF TGTGCCACCACCGCCCCGGGTTACAATGAGCAGTTCTTC
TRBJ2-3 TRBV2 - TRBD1 CASIMVGQGTDTQYF TGTGCCAGCATCATGGTCGGACAGGGCACAGATACGCAGTATTTT
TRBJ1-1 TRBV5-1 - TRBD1 CASSLGDSMNTEAFF TGCGCCAGCAGCTTGGGGGACAGTATGAACACTGAAGCTTTCTTT
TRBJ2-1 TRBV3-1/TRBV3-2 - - CASGSSTLYPYNEQFF TGTGCCAGCGGGAGCTCAACTCTCTACCCCTACAATGAGCAGTTCTTC
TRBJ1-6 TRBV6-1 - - CASSEAEPNRSPLHF TGTGCCAGCAGTGAAGCAGAGCCGAACCGTTCACCCCTCCACTTT
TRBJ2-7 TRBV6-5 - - CASRVVGDEQYF TGTGCCAGCAGGGTGGTCGGAGACGAGCAGTACTTC
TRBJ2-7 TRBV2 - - CASSGRSDQKMKYF TGTGCCAGCAGTGGGCGGTCTGATCAGAAAATGAAGTACTTC
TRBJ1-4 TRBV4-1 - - CASSLPDREYEKLFF TGCGCCAGCAGCCTACCGGACAGAGAATATGAAAAACTGTTTTTT
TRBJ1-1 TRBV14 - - CASSQDRGWGTGEAFF TGTGCCAGCAGCCAAGATCGTGGGTGGGGAACGGGGGAAGCTTTCTTT
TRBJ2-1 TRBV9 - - CASSVGQGPYNEQFF TGTGCCAGCAGCGTAGGGCAGGGGCCTTACAATGAGCAGTTCTTC
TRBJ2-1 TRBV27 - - CASSYSGNFGEQFF TGTGCCAGCAGTTACTCTGGTAACTTCGGTGAGCAGTTCTTC